The 8 T cell receptor beta chains presented below share a single source sample, sequenced in a study of T cell repertoires in cytomegalovirus infection. TCRdb fed the reads into MiXCR, producing one record per CDR3 protein. The repertoire holds approximately 500,000 distinct CDR3 sequences, with approximately 17% as singletons. Sequenced sample: CD8+ T cells from PBMCs. The receptors were gathered from a human donor in good health (CMV status not recorded). Some clones in this sample may be carry-over from other donors' samples.

This clonotype was seen repeatedly, ten times or more. This rearrangement joins TRBV7-6 to TRBJ2-7; 7 bases match TRBD1. The CDR3 covers 13 residues. Looked up from germline, CDR1 is SGHVS and CDR2 is FNYEAQ. V trimming: 1 base; J trimming: 5 bases; junction bases outside the gene matches: 2. In DNA form, the CDR3 reads TGTGCCAGCAGCTTAGGACAGGGAAACGAGCAGTACTTC. This gives the protein CASSLGQGNEQYF.

The rearrangement uses TRBV27 and TRBJ2-2; D may be TRBD1 (7 bases). The CDR3 extends over 18 amino acids. V dropped 1 base and J dropped 3 bases, with 18 bases sitting between them. Germline loops: CDR1 MNHEY, CDR2 SMNVEV (reference sequence). This CDR3 is CASSLFSPGRGDTGELFF. CDR3 sequence (DNA): TGTGCCAGCAGTTTATTCTCCCCAGGCAGGGGGGACACCGGGGAGCTGTTTTTT.

The chain joins TRBV19 to TRBJ1-2; D remains unclear. From germline, CDR1 is LNHDA and CDR2 SQIVND (reference sequence). V dropped 3 bases and J dropped 2 bases, with 16 bases sitting between them. The CDR3 runs to 16 residues. CDR3 sequence (DNA): TGTGCCAGTAGTATTTTGATCGGAGGGAAAAACTATGGCTACACCTTC. Residues: CASSILIGGKNYGYTF. Complete variable domain (other parts from reference TRBV19 and TRBJ1-2): DGGITQSPKYLFRKEGQNVTLSCEQNLNHDAMYWYRQDPGQGLRLIYYSQIVNDFQKGDIAEGYSVSREKKESFPLTVTSAQKNPTAFYLCASSILIGGKNYGYTFGSGTRLTVV.

At least ten counts were recorded for this clonotype. The gene calls are TRBV9 and TRBJ1-4; TRBD1 aligns across 7 bases. After removal of 4 bases from V and 8 bases from J, the junction contained 8 bases not matched to a gene. CDR1 is SGDLS, CDR2 YYNGEE, per germline. The CDR3 consists of 14 residues. Here the CDR3 reads CASSPQGGDEKLFF. The CDR3 nucleotides are TGTGCCAGCAGCCCTCAGGGGGGAGACGAAAAACTGTTTTTT. The whole variable domain, filled in from reference TRBV9 and TRBJ1-4, reads DSGVTQTPKHLITATGQRVTLRCSPRSGDLSVYWYQQSLDQGLQFLIQYYNGEERAKGNILERFSAQQFPDLHSELNLSSLELGDSALYFCASSPQGGDEKLFFGSGTQLSVL.

Ten or more counts support this clonotype. The CDR3 coding sequence is TGTGCCAGCAGCTTATCCGGGACAGGGGCGTACAATGAGCAGTTCTTC. Amino acids: CASSLSGTGAYNEQFF. This chain joins TRBV7-3 and TRBJ2-1; 10 bases match TRBD1. The germline gives CDR1 SGHTA, CDR2 FQGTGA. The CDR3 extends over 16 amino acids. V shed 2 bases, J shed 4 bases, and the junction held 5 bases outside the gene matches.

In this sample, this clonotype turned up a few times. The rearrangement links TRBV11-2 to TRBJ1-2; D call uncertain. Trimming removed 6 bases at V and 8 bases at J, with 22 bases between. This CDR3 has 15 amino acids. From germline, CDR1 is SGHAT and CDR2 FQNNGV. The CDR3 DNA is TGTGCCAGCAGTCCAGACTCTCCCAATCTGGCCGGCTACACCTTC. Protein sequence: CASSPDSPNLAGYTF.

This clonotype has more than one count but fewer than ten. The chain carries TRBV7-9 and TRBJ2-2; 9 bases agree with TRBD1. The ends lost 4 bases at V and 5 bases at J; junction bases unmatched: 8. The CDR3 covers 16 residues. Germline V gene data show CDR1 as SEHNR and CDR2 as FQNEAQ (reference sequence). CDR3 sequence reads: CASSSEGQGTTGELFF. The CDR3 DNA sequence: TGTGCCAGCAGCTCTGAGGGACAGGGTACTACCGGGGAGCTGTTTTTT.

This clonotype was picked up many times. The gene calls are TRBV28 and TRBJ2-1, with TRBD2 identical over 14 bases. CDR1 and CDR2 from the germline V gene are MDHEN and SYDVKM. The ends lost 6 bases at V and 3 bases at J; junction bases unmatched: 10. This CDR3 is built from 18 residues. In DNA form, the CDR3 reads TGTGCCAGCAGCTCGGGACTAGCGGGAGAATTGCTCTACAATGAGCAGTTCTTC. This sequence encodes CASSSGLAGELLYNEQFF.